Listed here are 20 T cell receptor beta chains from one sample, sequenced in a study of blood T cell repertoires in COVID-19. Profiled with immunoSEQ multiplex PCR; TCRdb holds only in-frame clones, not every one. Among 250,000 or so clones listed, about 83% were seen once. Sequenced sample: peripheral blood. The receptors derive from a man at least 80 years old with acute or convalescent COVID-19.

The V gene is TRBV2, the J gene TRBJ1-6, with D perhaps TRBD1 (5 bases). Trimming stripped 7 bases from V and 5 bases from J, with 12 bases between. The CDR3 has 14 amino acids. Germline V CDR1 and CDR2: SNHLY, FYNNEI. DNA of the CDR3: TGTGCCAGCACCTTGACAGCAAATAATTCACCCCTCCACTTT. Translating it yields CASTLTANNSPLHF.

In the case of this clone: Mismatch with germline at one junction end may stem from a read error. The J gene is TRBJ1-1, the V gene TRBV7-2; D may be TRBD1 (6 bases). Germline CDR1 reads SGHTA; CDR2 reads FQGNSA. The CDR3 is 15 amino acids. CDR3 sequence reads: CASSLVPGVKTEAFF. In DNA, the CDR3 is TGTGCCAGCAGCTTAGTTCCAGGGGTGAAAACTGAAGCTTTCTTT.

The chain joins TRBV9 to TRBJ2-5; 9 bases are shared with TRBD1. Germline CDR1 and CDR2: SGDLS and YYNGEE. V trimming: 2 bases; J trimming: 5 bases; junction bases outside the gene matches: 7. The CDR3 extends over 15 amino acids. CDR3 coding DNA: TGTGCCAGCAGCGTCGCCTCCGGGACAGGGGAGACCCAGTACTTC. As protein: CASSVASGTGETQYF.

This sequence joins TRBV27 and TRBJ2-1; weak D call: TRBD1 (5 bases). The CDR3 spans 17 residues. Trimming removed 4 bases at V and 0 bases at J, with 16 bases between. Germline loops: CDR1 MNHEY, CDR2 SMNVEV (reference sequence). The CDR3 protein is CASSSETDSNSYNEQFF. The CDR3 DNA reads as TGTGCCAGCAGTTCAGAGACAGATTCTAACTCCTACAATGAGCAGTTCTTC.

The chain employs TRBV24-1 and TRBJ2-1; TRBD2 agrees at 9 bases. CDR3 size: 17 residues. The ends lost 3 bases at V and 9 bases at J; junction bases unmatched: 14. The germline V gene encodes CDR1 KGHDR and CDR2 SFDVKD. The CDR3 loop reads CATSDRKVPREGPEQFF. The CDR3 DNA reads as TGTGCCACCAGTGATCGAAAAGTGCCGCGGGAGGGCCCTGAGCAGTTCTTC.

The chain combines TRBV6-5 with TRBJ1-5; a weak D match, TRBD1 (6 bases). Germline values: CDR1 MNHEY, CDR2 SVGAGI. CDR3 length equals 12 residues. With 6 bases removed from V and 7 bases from J, the gap between germline ends came to 10 bases. The CDR3 is CASRTGTQPQHF. In nucleotides, the CDR3 is TGTGCCAGCAGGACAGGTACCCAGCCCCAGCATTTT.

The V and J genes are TRBV7-9 and TRBJ2-7; tentative D call: TRBD2 (5 bases). The V and J ends lost 5 bases and 1 base respectively, with 18 bases between them. Germline V CDR1 and CDR2: SEHNR, FQNEAQ (reference sequence). This CDR3 contains 16 residues. CDR3 DNA: TGTGCCAGCAGCCGTGCGACGGGGATAGGATCCTACGAGCAGTACTTC. Protein: CASSRATGIGSYEQYF.

The V and J genes are TRBV4-2 and TRBJ2-5, with 16 bases matching TRBD2. This CDR3 spans 17 amino acids. Germline loops: CDR1 LGHNA, CDR2 YNFKEQ. The junction had 3 bases not matched to a gene; V was cut back by 2 bases and J by 3 bases. As DNA, the CDR3 is TGTGCCAGCAGCCAATCGGGACTAGCGGGAGGGAAAGAGACCCAGTACTTC. Translated, it gives CASSQSGLAGGKETQYF.

This clone was seen once. The chain carries TRBV7-3 and TRBJ2-1; 7 positions match TRBD2. The CDR3 runs 14 residues. Germline CDR1 reads SGHTA; CDR2 reads FQGTGA. V lost 10 bases to trimming and J lost 4 bases; unmatched junction nucleotides: 10. The DNA of the CDR3 is TGTGCCACTGCCCATAGCGGGCCTTACAATGAGCAGTTCTTC. Translation: CATAHSGPYNEQFF.

The chain employs TRBV28 and TRBJ1-2; TRBD1 matches 9 bases. CDR3 length: 15 residues. V gave up 6 bases and J gave up 7 bases; unmatched junction bases: 12. Looked up from germline, CDR1 is MDHEN and CDR2 is SYDVKM. CDR3 protein: CASRSTPGQGLGYTF. DNA for the CDR3: TGTGCCAGCAGATCAACCCCGGGACAGGGTCTTGGCTACACCTTC.

The V and J genes are TRBV19 and TRBJ1-2; the D is unclear. Trimming took off 1 base at V and 0 bases at J, with 6 bases between the two ends. In germline, CDR1 is LNHDA, CDR2 SQIVND (reference sequence). This CDR3 has 14 amino acids. CDR3 region: CASSIGTANYGYTF. DNA for the CDR3: TGTGCCAGTAGTATAGGTACAGCTAACTATGGCTACACCTTC.

The chain recombines TRBV19 with TRBJ2-3, with D uncertain. V was shortened by 2 bases and J by 5 bases, with 14 bases between the two germline ends. Germline values: CDR1 LNHDA, CDR2 SQIVND (reference sequence). The CDR3 length is 15 residues. Here the CDR3 reads CASSISARSVDTQYF. The CDR3 nucleotides read TGTGCCAGTAGTATATCCGCTAGAAGCGTAGATACGCAGTATTTT.

The chain couples TRBV19 to TRBJ1-6; a possible D gene is TRBD1 (5 bases). Germline-derived CDR1 and CDR2 are LNHDA and SQIVND (reference sequence). V shed 9 bases and J shed 1 base, with 10 bases lying between them. The CDR3 contains 14 residues. The CDR3 loop reads CASRGGSYNSPLHF. CDR3 DNA: TGTGCCAGCCGGGGGGGGTCCTATAATTCACCCCTCCACTTT.

The chain joins TRBV6-5 to TRBJ1-3; a possible D gene is TRBD1 (5 bases). The CDR3 is made up of 15 amino acids. Deletions cut 5 bases from V and 3 bases from J, with 14 bases between. CDR1 MNHEY and CDR2 SVGAGI come from the germline V gene. CDR3 residues: CASSIVGTLGNTIYF. For the CDR3, the DNA is TGTGCCAGCAGTATCGTCGGGACTCTTGGAAACACCATATATTTT.

V and J are TRBV6-4 and TRBJ2-5; weak D call: TRBD1 (5 bases). The CDR3 loop spans 13 amino acids. The germline V gene has CDR1 MRHNA and CDR2 SNTAGT. V was cut by 3 bases and J by 4 bases, with 9 bases left in between. CDR3 nucleotide sequence: TGTGCCAGCAGTGAGCAGGGTGGAGAGACCCAGTACTTC. This gives the protein CASSEQGGETQYF.

This chain uses TRBV10-3 with TRBJ1-2, with 12 bases identical to TRBD1. With V trimmed by 0 bases and J by 8 bases, 10 bases remained unmatched. The CDR3 extends over 17 amino acids. Looked up from germline, CDR1 is ENHRY and CDR2 is SYGVKD. This chain's CDR3 is CAISESRTGQGARGYTF. CDR3 nucleotide sequence: TGTGCCATCAGTGAGTCGAGAACGGGACAGGGGGCTCGGGGCTACACCTTC.

The chain employs TRBV27 and TRBJ1-3, with a tentative D call TRBD1 (5 bases). Trimming removed 6 bases from V and 3 bases from J, with 12 bases in between. Germline V lookup: CDR1 MNHEY, CDR2 SMNVEV (reference sequence). The CDR3 runs to 14 residues. CDR3 DNA sequence: TGTGCCAGCAGCCCCGGGGGGGGTGGAAACACCATATATTTT. This translates into CASSPGGGGNTIYF.

This chain links TRBV3-1 (or the pseudogene TRBV3-2) with TRBJ2-7, with a tentative D call TRBD1 (5 bases). This CDR3 has 14 residues. V was cut by 1 base and J by 3 bases, with 10 bases left in between. CDR1 and CDR2 from the germline V gene are LGHDT and YNNKEL (reference sequence). CDR3 amino acids: CASSQGQRNYEQYF. The DNA of the CDR3 is TGTGCCAGCAGCCAAGGACAGCGAAACTACGAGCAGTACTTC.

This chain uses TRBV7-2 with TRBJ2-1; D ambiguous. The CDR3 is 14 amino acids. With 5 bases removed from V and 5 bases from J, the gap between germline ends came to 13 bases. Germline lookup yields CDR1 SGHTA and CDR2 FQGNSA. The CDR3 coding sequence is TGTGCCAGCAGCCCCGGCCTGGAGAACAATGAGCAGTTCTTC. Protein sequence: CASSPGLENNEQFF.

CDR3 in amino acids: CASSLRPGTTNTGELFF. CDR3 DNA sequence: TGTGCCAGCAGCCTAAGGCCAGGTACCACGAACACCGGGGAGCTGTTTTTT. V is TRBV7-6 and J is TRBJ2-2, with D uncertain. Between the trimmed V and J ends, which lost 5 bases and 0 bases, there was a span of 16 bases. The CDR3 runs 17 residues. In germline, CDR1 is SGHVS, CDR2 FNYEAQ.